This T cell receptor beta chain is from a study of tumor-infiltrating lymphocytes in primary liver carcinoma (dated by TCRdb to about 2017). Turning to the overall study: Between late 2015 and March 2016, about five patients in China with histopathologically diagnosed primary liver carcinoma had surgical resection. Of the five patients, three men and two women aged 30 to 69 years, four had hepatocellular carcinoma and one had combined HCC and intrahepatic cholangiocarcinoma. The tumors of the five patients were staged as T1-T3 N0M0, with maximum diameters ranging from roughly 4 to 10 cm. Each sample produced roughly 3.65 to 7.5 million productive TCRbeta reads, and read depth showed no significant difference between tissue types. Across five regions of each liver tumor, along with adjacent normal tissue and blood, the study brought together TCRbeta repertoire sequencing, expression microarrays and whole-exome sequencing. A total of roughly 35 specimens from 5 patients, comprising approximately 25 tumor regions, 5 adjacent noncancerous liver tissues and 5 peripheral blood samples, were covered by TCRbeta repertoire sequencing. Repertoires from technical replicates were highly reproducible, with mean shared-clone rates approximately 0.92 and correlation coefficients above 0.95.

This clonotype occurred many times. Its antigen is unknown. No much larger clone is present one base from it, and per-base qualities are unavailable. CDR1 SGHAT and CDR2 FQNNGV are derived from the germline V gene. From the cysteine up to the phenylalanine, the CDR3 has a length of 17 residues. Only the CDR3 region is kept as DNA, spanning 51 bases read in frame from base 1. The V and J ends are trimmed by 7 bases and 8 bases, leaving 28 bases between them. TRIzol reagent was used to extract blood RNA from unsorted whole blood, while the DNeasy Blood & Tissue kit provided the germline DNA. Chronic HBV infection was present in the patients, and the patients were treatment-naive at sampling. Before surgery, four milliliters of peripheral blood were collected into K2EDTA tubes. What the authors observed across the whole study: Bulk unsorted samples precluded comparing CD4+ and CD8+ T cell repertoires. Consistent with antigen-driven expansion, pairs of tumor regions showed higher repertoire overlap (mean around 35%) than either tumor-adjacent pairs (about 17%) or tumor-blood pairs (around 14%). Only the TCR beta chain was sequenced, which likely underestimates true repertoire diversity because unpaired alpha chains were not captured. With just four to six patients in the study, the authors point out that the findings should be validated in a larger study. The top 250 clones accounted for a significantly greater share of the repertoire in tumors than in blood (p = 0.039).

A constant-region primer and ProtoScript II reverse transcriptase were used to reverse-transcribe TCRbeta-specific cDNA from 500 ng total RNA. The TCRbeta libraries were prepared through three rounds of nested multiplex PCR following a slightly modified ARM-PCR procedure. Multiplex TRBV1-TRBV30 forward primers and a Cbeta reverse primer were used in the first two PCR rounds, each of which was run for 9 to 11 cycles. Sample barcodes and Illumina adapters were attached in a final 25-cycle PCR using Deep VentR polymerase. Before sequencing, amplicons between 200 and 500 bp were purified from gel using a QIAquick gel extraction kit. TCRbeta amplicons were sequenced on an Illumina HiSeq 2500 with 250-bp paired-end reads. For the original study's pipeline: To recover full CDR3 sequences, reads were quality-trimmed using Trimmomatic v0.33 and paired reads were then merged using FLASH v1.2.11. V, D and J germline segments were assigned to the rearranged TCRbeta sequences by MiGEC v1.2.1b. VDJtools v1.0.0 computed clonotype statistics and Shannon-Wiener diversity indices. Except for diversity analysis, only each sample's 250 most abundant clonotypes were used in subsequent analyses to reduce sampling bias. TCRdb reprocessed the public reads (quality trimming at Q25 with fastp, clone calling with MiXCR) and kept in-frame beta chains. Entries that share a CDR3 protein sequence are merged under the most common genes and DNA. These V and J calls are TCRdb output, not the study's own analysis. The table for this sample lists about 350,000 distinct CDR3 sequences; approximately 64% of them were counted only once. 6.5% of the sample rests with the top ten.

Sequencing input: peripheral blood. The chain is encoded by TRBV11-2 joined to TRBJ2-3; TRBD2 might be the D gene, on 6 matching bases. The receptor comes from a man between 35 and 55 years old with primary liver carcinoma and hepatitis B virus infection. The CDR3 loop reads CASTSPFGGAVGGTQYF. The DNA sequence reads TGTGCCAGCACCTCCCCTTTTGGCGGGGCGGTGGGGGGTACGCAGTATTTT.